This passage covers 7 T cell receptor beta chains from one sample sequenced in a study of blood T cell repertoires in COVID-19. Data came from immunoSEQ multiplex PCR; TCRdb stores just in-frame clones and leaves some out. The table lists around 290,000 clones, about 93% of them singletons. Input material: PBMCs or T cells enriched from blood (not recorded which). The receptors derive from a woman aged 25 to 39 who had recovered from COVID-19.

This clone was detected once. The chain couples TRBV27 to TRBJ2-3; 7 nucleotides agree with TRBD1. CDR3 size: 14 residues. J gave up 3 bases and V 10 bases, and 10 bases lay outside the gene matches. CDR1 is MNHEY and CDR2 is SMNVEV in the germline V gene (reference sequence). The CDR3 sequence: CAIRRGHGTDTQYF. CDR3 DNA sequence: TGTGCCATCCGTAGGGGGCACGGTACAGATACGCAGTATTTT.

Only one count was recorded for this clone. Here the CDR3 reads CASGLTSGRAEQYF. CDR3 nucleotides: TGCGCCAGCGGCCTGACTAGCGGGAGAGCCGAGCAGTACTTC. The chain is built from TRBV10-2 and TRBJ2-7; 12 bases agree with TRBD2. Germline CDR1 reads WSHSY; CDR2 reads SAAADI. The CDR3 extends over 14 amino acids. V lost 8 bases and J lost 6; bases outside the gene matches: 8.

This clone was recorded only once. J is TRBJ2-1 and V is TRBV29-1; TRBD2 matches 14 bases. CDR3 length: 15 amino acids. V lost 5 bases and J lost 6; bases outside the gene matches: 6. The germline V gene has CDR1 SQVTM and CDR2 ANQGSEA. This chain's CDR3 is CSVNPGLAGVNEQFF. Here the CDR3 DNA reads TGCAGCGTTAATCCGGGACTAGCGGGAGTCAATGAGCAGTTCTTC.

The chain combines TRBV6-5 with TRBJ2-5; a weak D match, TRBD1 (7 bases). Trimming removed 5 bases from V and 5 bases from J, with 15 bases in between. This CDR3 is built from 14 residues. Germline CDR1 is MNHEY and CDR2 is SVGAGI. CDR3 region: CASSQLTGRETQYF. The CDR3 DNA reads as TGTGCCAGCAGTCAACTGACAGGGAGGGAGACCCAGTACTTC.

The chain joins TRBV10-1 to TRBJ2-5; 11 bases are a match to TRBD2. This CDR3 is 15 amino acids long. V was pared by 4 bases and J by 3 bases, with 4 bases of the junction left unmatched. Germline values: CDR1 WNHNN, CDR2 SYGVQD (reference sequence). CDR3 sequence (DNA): TGCGCCAGCAGTGTTGAACTAGCGGGAGAAGAGACCCAGTACTTC. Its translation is CASSVELAGEETQYF.

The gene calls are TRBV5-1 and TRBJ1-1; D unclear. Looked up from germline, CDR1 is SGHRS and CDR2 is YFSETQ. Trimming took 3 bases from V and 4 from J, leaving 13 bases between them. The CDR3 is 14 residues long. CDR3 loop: CASSWSGEGTEAFF. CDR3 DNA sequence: TGCGCCAGCAGCTGGAGCGGCGAGGGCACTGAAGCTTTCTTT.

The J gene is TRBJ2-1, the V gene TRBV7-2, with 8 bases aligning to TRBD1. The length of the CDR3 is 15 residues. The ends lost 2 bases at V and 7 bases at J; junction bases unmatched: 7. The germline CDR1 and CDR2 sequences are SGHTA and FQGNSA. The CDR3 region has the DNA TGTGCCAGCAGCTTACCCCGGACAGGGTCTAATGAGCAGTTCTTC. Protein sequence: CASSLPRTGSNEQFF.